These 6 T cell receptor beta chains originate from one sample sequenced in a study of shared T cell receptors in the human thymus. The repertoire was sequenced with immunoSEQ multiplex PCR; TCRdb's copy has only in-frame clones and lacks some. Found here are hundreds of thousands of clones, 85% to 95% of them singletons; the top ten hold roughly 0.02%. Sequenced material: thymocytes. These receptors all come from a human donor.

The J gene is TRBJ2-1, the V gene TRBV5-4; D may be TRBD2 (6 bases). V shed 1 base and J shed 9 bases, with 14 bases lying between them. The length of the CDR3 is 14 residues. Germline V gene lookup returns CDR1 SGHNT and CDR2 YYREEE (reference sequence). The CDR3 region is CASSLRTGAGEQFF. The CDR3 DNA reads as TGTGCCAGCAGCTTGAGAACGGGAGCCGGTGAGCAGTTCTTC.

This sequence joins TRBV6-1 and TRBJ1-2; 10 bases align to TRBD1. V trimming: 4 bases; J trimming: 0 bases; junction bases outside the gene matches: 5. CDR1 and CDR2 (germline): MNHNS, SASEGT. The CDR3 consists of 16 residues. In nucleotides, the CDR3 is TGTGCCAGCAGTGCCGACGGACAGGGGGCTAACTATGGCTACACCTTC. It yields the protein CASSADGQGANYGYTF.

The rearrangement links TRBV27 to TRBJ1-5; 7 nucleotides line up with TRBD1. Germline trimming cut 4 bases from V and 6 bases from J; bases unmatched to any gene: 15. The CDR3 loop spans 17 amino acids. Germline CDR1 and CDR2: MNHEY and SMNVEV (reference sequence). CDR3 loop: CASSSHRGPGGTQPQHF. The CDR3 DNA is TGTGCCAGCAGTTCTCACAGGGGCCCTGGGGGAACTCAGCCCCAGCATTTT.

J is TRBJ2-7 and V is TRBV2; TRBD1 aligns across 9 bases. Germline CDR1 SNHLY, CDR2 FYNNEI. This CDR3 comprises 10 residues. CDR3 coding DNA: TGTGCCAGCCTCGGGGTGACAGGGGGCGTC. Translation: CASLGVTGGV.

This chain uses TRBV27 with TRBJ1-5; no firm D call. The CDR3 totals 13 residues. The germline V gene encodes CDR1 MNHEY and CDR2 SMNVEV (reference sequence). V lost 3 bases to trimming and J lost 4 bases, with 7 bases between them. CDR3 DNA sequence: TGTGCCAGCAGTTTTGACTCTAATCAGCCCCAGCATTTT. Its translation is CASSFDSNQPQHF.

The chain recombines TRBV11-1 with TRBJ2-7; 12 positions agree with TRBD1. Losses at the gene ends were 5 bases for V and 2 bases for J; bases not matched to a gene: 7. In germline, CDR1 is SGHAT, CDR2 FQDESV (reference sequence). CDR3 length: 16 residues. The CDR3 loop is CASSPGQGATPYEQYF. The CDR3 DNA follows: TGTGCCAGCAGCCCGGGACAGGGGGCCACCCCCTACGAGCAGTACTTC. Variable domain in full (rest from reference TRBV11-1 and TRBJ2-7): EAEVAQSPRYKITEKSQAVAFWCDPISGHATLYWYRQILGQGPELLVQFQDESVVDDSQLPKDRFSAERLKGVDSTLKIQPAELGDSAMYLCASSPGQGATPYEQYFGPGTRLTVT.